This TCR beta chain derives from a study of T cell responses to AZD1222 COVID-19 vaccine. Study details: Pooled in the analysis were second doses at about 4 or about 12 weeks. Study findings and constraints: Females made up more of the donors, who were largely white British, and clonal diversity may have come out too low. Reportedly, close to half of spike-specific TCRs are directed against unmutated variant regions.

V was cut by 0 bases and J by 1 base, with 9 bases left in between. CDR1 and CDR2 from the germline V gene are MGHRA and YSYEKL. CDR3 size: 16 residues. Sequencing was performed with immunoSEQ multiplex PCR; in TCRdb, only in-frame clones are kept and a portion is missing. The sample yields about 97,000 clones, nearly 90% seen once. Notes on this clone: Its antigen remains unidentified.

Material: peripheral blood, obtained on day 0 of AZD1222 vaccination. The V gene is TRBV4-1, the J gene TRBJ2-2; D gene ambiguous. The receptor was isolated from an adult in good health. This CDR3 is CASSQDEKENTGELFF. The CDR3 coding sequence is TGCGCCAGCAGCCAAGATGAAAAGGAGAACACCGGGGAGCTGTTTTTT.